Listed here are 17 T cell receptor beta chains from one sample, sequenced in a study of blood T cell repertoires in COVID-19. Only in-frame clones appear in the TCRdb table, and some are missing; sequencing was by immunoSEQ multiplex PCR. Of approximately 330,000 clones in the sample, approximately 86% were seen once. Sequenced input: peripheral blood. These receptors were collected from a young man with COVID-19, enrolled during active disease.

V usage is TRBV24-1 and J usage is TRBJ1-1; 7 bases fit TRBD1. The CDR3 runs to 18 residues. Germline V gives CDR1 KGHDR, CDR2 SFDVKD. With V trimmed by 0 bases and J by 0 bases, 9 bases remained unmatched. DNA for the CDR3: TGTGCCACCAGTGATTTGGTGACAGGGTCGCGGTTGAACACTGAAGCTTTCTTT. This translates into CATSDLVTGSRLNTEAFF.

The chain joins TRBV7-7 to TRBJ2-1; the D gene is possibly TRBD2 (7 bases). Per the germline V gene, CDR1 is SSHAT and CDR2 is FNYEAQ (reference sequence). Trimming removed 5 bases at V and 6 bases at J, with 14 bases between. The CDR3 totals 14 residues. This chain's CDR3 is CASSPVGGGNEQFF. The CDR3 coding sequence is TGTGCCAGCAGCCCTGTGGGAGGGGGCAATGAGCAGTTCTTC.

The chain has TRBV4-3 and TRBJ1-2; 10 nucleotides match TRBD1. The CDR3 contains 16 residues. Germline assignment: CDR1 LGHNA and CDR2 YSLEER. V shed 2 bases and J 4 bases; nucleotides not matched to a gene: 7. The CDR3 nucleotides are TGCGCCAGCAGCCAATACGGACAGGGGGATGTCTATGGCTACACCTTC. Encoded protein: CASSQYGQGDVYGYTF.

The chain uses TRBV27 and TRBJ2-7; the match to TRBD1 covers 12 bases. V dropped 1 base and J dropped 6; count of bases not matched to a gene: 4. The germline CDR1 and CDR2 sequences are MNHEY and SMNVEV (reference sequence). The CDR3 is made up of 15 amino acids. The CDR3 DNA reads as TGTGCCAGCAGTTTATGGGGACAGGGGGCAACCGAGCAGTACTTC. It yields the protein CASSLWGQGATEQYF.

CDR3 amino acids: CASSLVSADEAFF. CDR3 sequence (DNA): TGTGCCAGCAGCTTAGTTTCTGCGGATGAAGCTTTCTTT. V and J are TRBV7-9 and TRBJ1-1; D is ambiguous. Germline V gene data show CDR1 as SEHNR and CDR2 as FQNEAQ (reference sequence). The V gene lost 1 base and the J gene lost 7 bases, with 10 bases spanning the gap. This CDR3 has 13 residues.

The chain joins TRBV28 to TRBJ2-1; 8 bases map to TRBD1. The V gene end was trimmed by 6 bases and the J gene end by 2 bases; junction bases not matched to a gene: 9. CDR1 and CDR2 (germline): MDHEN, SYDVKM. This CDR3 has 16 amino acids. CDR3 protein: CASSPAGQGAYNEQFF. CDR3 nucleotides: TGTGCCAGCAGCCCAGCCGGACAGGGCGCCTACAATGAGCAGTTCTTC.

In DNA, the CDR3 is TGTGCCAGCAGCCTTGGACTCGGTTTAGGCGAGCAGTACTTC. It is translated as CASSLGLGLGEQYF. The chain is built from TRBV6-5 and TRBJ2-7; D possibly corresponds to TRBD2 (5 bases). Germline CDR1 is MNHEY and CDR2 is SVGAGI. This CDR3 has 14 amino acids. Trimming stripped 6 bases from V and 6 bases from J, with 18 bases between.

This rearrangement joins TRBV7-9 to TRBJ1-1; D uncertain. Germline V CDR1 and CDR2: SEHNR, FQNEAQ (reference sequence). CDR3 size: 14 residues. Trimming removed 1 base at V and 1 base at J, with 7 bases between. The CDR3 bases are TGTGCCAGCAGCTTAGGGGCAGCGAACACTGAAGCTTTCTTT. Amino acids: CASSLGAANTEAFF.

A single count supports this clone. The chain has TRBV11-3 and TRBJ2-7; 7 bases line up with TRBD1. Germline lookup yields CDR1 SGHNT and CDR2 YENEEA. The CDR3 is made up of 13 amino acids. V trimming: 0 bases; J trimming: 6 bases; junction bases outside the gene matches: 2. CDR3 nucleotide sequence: TGTGCCAGCAGCTTAGAAGCAGGGGGCGAGCAGTACTTC. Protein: CASSLEAGGEQYF. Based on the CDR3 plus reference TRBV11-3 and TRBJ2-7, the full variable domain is EAGVVQSPRYKIIEKKQPVAFWCNPISGHNTLYWYLQNLGQGPELLIRYENEEAVDDSQLPKDRFSAERLKGVDSTLKIQPAELGDSAVYLCASSLEAGGEQYFGPGTRLTVT.

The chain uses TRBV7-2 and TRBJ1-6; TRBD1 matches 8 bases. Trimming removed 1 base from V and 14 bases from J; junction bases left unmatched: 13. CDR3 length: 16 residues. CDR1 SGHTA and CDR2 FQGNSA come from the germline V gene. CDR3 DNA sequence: TGTGCCAGCAGCTTAGTCAGTCCGCCAGGGGGCGCGGCCCTCCACTTT. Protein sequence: CASSLVSPPGGAALHF.

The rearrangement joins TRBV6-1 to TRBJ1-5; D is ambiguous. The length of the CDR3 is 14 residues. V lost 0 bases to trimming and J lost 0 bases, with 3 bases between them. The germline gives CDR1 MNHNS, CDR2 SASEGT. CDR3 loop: CASSEAYSNQPQHF. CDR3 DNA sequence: TGTGCCAGCAGTGAAGCATATAGCAATCAGCCCCAGCATTTT.

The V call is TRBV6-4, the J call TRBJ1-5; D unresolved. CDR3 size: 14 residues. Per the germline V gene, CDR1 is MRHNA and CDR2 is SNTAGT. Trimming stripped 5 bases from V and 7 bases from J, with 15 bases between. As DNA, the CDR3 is TGTGCCAGCAGTTTGTCGGGAGATGGACAGCCCCAGCATTTT. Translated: CASSLSGDGQPQHF.

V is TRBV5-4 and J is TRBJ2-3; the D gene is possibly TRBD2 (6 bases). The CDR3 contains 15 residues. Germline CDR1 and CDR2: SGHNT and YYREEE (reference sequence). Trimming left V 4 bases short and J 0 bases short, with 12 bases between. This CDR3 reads CASSGGIASTDTQYF. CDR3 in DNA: TGTGCCAGCAGCGGCGGGATAGCCAGCACAGATACGCAGTATTTT.

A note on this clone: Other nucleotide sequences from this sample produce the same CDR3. DNA for the CDR3: TGTGCCAGCAGTTTGGGACATGAAGCTTTCTTT. Translation gives CASSLGHEAFF. This chain connects TRBV12-3 or TRBV12-4 to TRBJ1-1; TRBD1 might be the D (6 bases). CDR3 size: 11 residues. V lost 3 bases and J 7 bases, leaving 6 bases between the germline ends.

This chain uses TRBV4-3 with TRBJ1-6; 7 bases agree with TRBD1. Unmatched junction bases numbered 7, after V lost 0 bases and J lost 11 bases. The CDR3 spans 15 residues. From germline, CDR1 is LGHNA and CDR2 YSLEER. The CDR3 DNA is TGCGCCAGCAGCCAAGATACAGCAGGGGGTACACCCCTCCACTTT. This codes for CASSQDTAGGTPLHF.

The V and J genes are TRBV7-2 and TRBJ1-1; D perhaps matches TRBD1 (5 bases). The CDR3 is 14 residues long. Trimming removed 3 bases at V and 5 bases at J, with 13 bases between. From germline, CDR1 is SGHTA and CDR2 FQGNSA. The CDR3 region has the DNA TGTGCCAGCAGCTTGGTCAGACAGAGTACTGAAGCTTTCTTT. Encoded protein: CASSLVRQSTEAFF.

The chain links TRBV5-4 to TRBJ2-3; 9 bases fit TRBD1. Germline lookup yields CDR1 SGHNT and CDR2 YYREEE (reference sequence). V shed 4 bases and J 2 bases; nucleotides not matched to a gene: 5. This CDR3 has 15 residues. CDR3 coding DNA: TGTGCCAGCAGCACTGGACAGGGGCCCACAGATACGCAGTATTTT. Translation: CASSTGQGPTDTQYF.